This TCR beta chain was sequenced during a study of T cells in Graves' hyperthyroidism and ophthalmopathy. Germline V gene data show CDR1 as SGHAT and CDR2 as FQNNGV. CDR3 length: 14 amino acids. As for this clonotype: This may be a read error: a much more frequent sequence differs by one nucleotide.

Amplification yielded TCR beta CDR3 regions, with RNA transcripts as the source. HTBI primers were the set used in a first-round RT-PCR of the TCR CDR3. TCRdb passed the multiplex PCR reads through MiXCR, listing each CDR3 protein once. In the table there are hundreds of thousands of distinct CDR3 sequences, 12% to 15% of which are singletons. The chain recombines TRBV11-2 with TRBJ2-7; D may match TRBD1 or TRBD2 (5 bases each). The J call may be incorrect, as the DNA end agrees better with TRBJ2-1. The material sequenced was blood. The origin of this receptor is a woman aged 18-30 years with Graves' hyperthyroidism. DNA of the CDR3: TGTGCCAGCAGTGAATCCTGGGACCGCTACGAGCAGTTCTTC. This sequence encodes CASSESWDRYEQFF.